Below, 10 T cell receptor beta chains from the same sample are listed, as sequenced in a study of T cell responses to AZD1222 COVID-19 vaccine. Sequencing used immunoSEQ multiplex PCR; TCRdb keeps in-frame clones, though not all of them. The sample lists some 190,000 clones; nearly 95% were seen once. The sequencing used peripheral blood, collected 28 days after the second AZD1222 dose. These receptors originate from an adult who received the AZD1222 COVID-19 vaccine.

The gene calls are TRBV18 and TRBJ1-2; D uncertain. Trimming removed 3 bases at V and 1 base at J, with 12 bases between. The CDR3 is made up of 15 amino acids. Per the germline V gene, CDR1 is KGHSH and CDR2 is LQKENI. For the CDR3, the DNA is TGTGCCAGCTCACCCCCCTGGAATGTTAACTATGGCTACACCTTC. This gives the protein CASSPPWNVNYGYTF.

The V call is TRBV27, the J call TRBJ2-7, with 8 bases identical to TRBD2. Germline V gene lookup returns CDR1 MNHEY and CDR2 SMNVEV (reference sequence). The CDR3 consists of 15 residues. The V and J ends lost 5 bases and 1 base, in that order; junction bases with no gene match: 7. CDR3 protein: CASSPRTSWSYEQYF. The CDR3 coding sequence is TGTGCCAGCAGTCCCCGGACTAGCTGGTCCTACGAGCAGTACTTC.

V is TRBV6-5 and J is TRBJ1-2; TRBD1 matches 8 bases. Germline V gives CDR1 MNHEY, CDR2 SVGAGI. The V and J ends lost 6 bases and 2 bases, in that order; junction bases with no gene match: 8. This CDR3 region has 15 residues. The CDR3 reads CASSTRDRRNYGYTF. The CDR3 DNA follows: TGTGCCAGCAGCACGAGGGACAGGCGGAACTATGGCTACACCTTC.

The chain employs TRBV9 and TRBJ1-1; TRBD1 might be the D (6 bases). This CDR3 has 19 residues. V lost 0 bases to trimming and J lost 0 bases, with 21 bases between them. Germline V CDR1 and CDR2: SGDLS, YYNGEE. CDR3 protein: CASSVDALNSQGVNTEAFF. Written as DNA, the CDR3 is TGTGCCAGCAGCGTAGACGCGCTGAATTCACAGGGAGTGAACACTGAAGCTTTCTTT.

The chain joins TRBV5-1 to TRBJ2-2; TRBD1 aligns across 8 bases. With 2 bases clipped from V and 4 bases from J, the junction kept 7 bases outside the gene matches. CDR3 length: 16 residues. CDR1 and CDR2 (germline): SGHRS, YFSETQ. The DNA of the CDR3 is TGCGCCAGCAGCTTAGTCCCCACAGGGGGCACCGGGGAGCTGTTTTTT. Translated: CASSLVPTGGTGELFF.

Only a few counts were recorded for this clone. J is TRBJ2-7 and V is TRBV2; weak D call: TRBD1 (6 bases). Trimming pared 3 bases from V and 3 bases from J, leaving 12 bases between. Germline CDR1 and CDR2: SNHLY and FYNNEI. The CDR3 has 14 amino acids. The DNA for the CDR3 is TGTGCCAGCAGTGACGCAGGGGTTAACTACGAGCAGTACTTC. This gives the protein CASSDAGVNYEQYF.

As for this clone: A read error may account for a junction end that differs from germline. The rearrangement joins TRBV5-1 to TRBJ1-1; D is ambiguous. CDR3 length: 14 amino acids. Germline-derived CDR1 and CDR2 are SGHRS and YFSETQ. In nucleotides, the CDR3 is TGCGCCAGCAGATTGGAGGGCAGAATAACTGAAGCTTTCTTT. Its protein product is CASRLEGRITEAFF. The full variable domain, completed using reference TRBV5-1 and TRBJ1-1, is KAGVTQTPRYLIKTRGQQVTLSCSPISGHRSVSWYQQTPGQGLQFLFEYFSETQRNKGNFPGRFSGRQFSNSRSEMNVSTLELGDSALYLCASRLEGRITEAFFGQGTRLTVV.

V and J are TRBV6-6 and TRBJ2-4; 7 positions match TRBD1. CDR1 MNHNY and CDR2 SVGAGI come from the germline V gene (reference sequence). J lost 6 bases, V lost 6 bases, and 14 bases had no gene match. The CDR3 extends over 16 amino acids. CDR3 DNA sequence: TGTGCCAGCAGGGACAGGCTCCAACCAAGTGGAAACATTCAGTACTTC. The encoded protein is CASRDRLQPSGNIQYF.

This chain connects TRBV30 to TRBJ1-4; 9 nucleotides match TRBD1. This CDR3 has 15 residues. The germline V gene has CDR1 GTSNPN and CDR2 SVGIG (reference sequence). The ends lost 4 bases at V and 7 bases at J; junction bases unmatched: 10. The CDR3 reads CAWKEGQGRGEKLFF. The DNA for the CDR3 is TGTGCCTGGAAAGAAGGACAGGGGAGAGGTGAAAAACTGTTTTTT.

This chain uses TRBV5-1 with TRBJ2-1, with 10 bases identical to TRBD2. Unmatched junction bases numbered 7, after V lost 2 bases and J lost 5 bases. CDR1 SGHRS and CDR2 YFSETQ come from the germline V gene. The CDR3 is 16 residues long. Written as DNA, the CDR3 is TGCGCCAGCAGCTTATCGCCGGGACTAGCGAACAATGAGCAGTTCTTC. This sequence encodes CASSLSPGLANNEQFF.